The subject of this entry is one T cell receptor (beta chain). The sample originates from a study of cytomegalovirus exposure and HLA in healthy donors. Produced via immunoSEQ multiplex PCR; TCRdb's table is partial and in-frame only. The table lists about 180,000 clones, about nine tenths of them singletons. The CDR3 runs to 14 residues. J lost 4 bases, V lost 5 bases, and 6 bases had no gene match. Per germline, CDR1 SGHTA and CDR2 FQGTGA. The sequence came from a man younger than 35 in good health and CMV-seropositive. The rearrangement joins TRBV7-3 to TRBJ2-5; 8 bases fit TRBD2. Sequenced input: PBMCs. This CDR3 is CASSPGLVGETQYF. DNA of the CDR3: TGTGCCAGCAGCCCGGGACTAGTTGGAGAGACCCAGTACTTC. The variable domain in full, with the rest retrieved from reference TRBV7-3 and TRBJ2-5, is GAGVSQTPSNKVTEKGKYVELRCDPISGHTALYWYRQSLGQGPEFLIYFQGTGAADDSGLPNDRFFAVRPEGSVSTLKIQRTERGDSAVYLCASSPGLVGETQYFGPGTRLLVL.